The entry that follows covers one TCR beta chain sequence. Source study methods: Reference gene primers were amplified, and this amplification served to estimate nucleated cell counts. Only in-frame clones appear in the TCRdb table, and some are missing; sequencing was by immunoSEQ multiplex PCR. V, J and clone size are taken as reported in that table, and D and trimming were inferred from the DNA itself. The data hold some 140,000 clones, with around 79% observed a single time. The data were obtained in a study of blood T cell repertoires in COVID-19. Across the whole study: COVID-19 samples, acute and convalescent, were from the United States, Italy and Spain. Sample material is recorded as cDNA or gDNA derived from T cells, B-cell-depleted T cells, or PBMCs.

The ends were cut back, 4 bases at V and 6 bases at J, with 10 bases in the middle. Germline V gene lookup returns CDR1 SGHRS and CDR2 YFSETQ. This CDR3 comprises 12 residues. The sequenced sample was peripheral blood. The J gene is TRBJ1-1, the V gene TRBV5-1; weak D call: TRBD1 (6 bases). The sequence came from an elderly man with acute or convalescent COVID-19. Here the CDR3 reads CASSIEGAEAFF. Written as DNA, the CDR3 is TGCGCCAGCAGCATAGAGGGGGCTGAAGCTTTCTTT. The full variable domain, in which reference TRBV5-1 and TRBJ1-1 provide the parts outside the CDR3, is KAGVTQTPRYLIKTRGQQVTLSCSPISGHRSVSWYQQTPGQGLQFLFEYFSETQRNKGNFPGRFSGRQFSNSRSEMNVSTLELGDSALYLCASSIEGAEAFFGQGTRLTVV.